The T cell receptor (beta chain) under discussion was sequenced for a study of blood T cell repertoires in COVID-19. CDR3 size: 15 residues. Per the germline V gene, CDR1 is WSHSY and CDR2 is SAAADI. Trimming took off 0 bases at V and 4 bases at J, with 9 bases between the two ends. Sequenced by immunoSEQ multiplex PCR; TCRdb stores in-frame clones only, minus some. The repertoire holds about 380,000 clones, with about 89% as singletons. The receptor comes from a man between 25 and 39 years old who had recovered from COVID-19. V and J are TRBV10-2 and TRBJ2-2; D remains ambiguous. Sequenced material: PBMCs or T cells enriched from blood (not recorded which). In nucleotides, the CDR3 is TGCGCCAGCAGTGAGTCGAGTTTATTCACCGGGGAGCTGTTTTTT. Amino acids: CASSESSLFTGELFF.